This T cell receptor (beta chain) was found in a study of CD8+ T cells in alopecia areata. The wider study: Treated patients received oral tofacitinib, 5 to 10 mg twice daily. Patients took tofacitinib for 6 to 18 months, followed by 6 drug-free months.

It was from alopecia areata patients that lesional scalp punch biopsies and peripheral blood were collected. Isolated RNA was reverse transcribed into cDNA used as the sequencing template. Libraries were prepared by immunoSEQ multiplex PCR; TCRdb keeps only in-frame clonotypes and omits some of them. The sample includes 90,000 to 100,000 clones, around 45% of them seen just once. General study results and limits: Normal skin's resident alphabeta T cells are sequenced alongside lesional scalp T cells.

Worth noting for this clone: Its antigen is undetermined.

The sample comprised CD4+ T cells sorted from blood. The TCR originated in a human donor with alopecia areata.

CDR3 loop: CASTESRMETQYF. CDR3 bases: TGTGCCAGCACCGAGAGCCGGATGGAGACCCAGTACTTC. The chain recombines TRBV7-2 with TRBJ2-5; D remains ambiguous. CDR1 is SGHTA and CDR2 is FQGNSA in the germline V gene. This CDR3 comprises 13 residues. V was cut by 7 bases and J by 5 bases, with 14 bases left in between.